What follows are 27 T cell receptor beta chains derived from one specimen sequenced in a study of T cells in Graves' hyperthyroidism and ophthalmopathy (dated by TCRdb to the late 2010s). Libraries came from multiplex PCR. TCRdb shows the sequencer as Illumina HiSeq 2000. TCR beta CDR3 regions were amplified from RNA transcripts. A first-round RT-PCR of the TCR CDR3 used the HTBI primer set with the Qiagen OneStep RT-PCR kit. TCRdb reprocessing: public reads trimmed at Q25 with fastp, clones called with MiXCR, in-frame beta chains kept. Entries are consolidated by CDR3 protein sequence, retaining the most common genes and DNA. This sample is represented by fewer than 750,000 distinct CDR3 sequences; roughly 14% of them were singletons. Approximately 13% of the sample goes to the ten largest clones. Sequencing input: blood. The receptors shown here come from a woman aged 45-65 years with Graves' ophthalmopathy.

This clonotype came up many times. V gene TRBV7-9 combines with J gene TRBJ2-5, with D tentatively TRBD2 (6 bases). CDR1 SEHNR and CDR2 FQNEAQ come from the germline V gene (reference sequence). This CDR3 region has 16 residues. V was shortened by 5 bases and J by 2 bases, with 18 bases between the two germline ends. Here the CDR3 reads CASSPVEGGKQETQYF. The CDR3 DNA sequence: TGTGCCAGCAGCCCAGTGGAGGGCGGGAAACAAGAGACCCAGTACTTC.

V and J are TRBV15 and TRBJ2-3; maybe TRBD2 (5 bases). V was cut by 2 bases and J by 6 bases, with 12 bases left in between. Germline V CDR1 and CDR2: LNHNV, YYDKDF (reference sequence). The CDR3 has 14 amino acids. The CDR3 DNA is TGTGCCACCAGCAGAAATCGTGGAGGCGATACGCAGTATTTT. This gives the protein CATSRNRGGDTQYF.

This clonotype was recorded once. A clone one base away is much larger, so this may be a read error. The J gene is TRBJ2-1, the V gene TRBV15; weak D call: TRBD2 (6 bases). This CDR3 has 18 residues. V was pared by 0 bases and J by 1 base, with 16 bases between. Per germline, CDR1 LNHNV and CDR2 YYDKDF (reference sequence). The CDR3 sequence is CATSRDVLGGRSYNEQFF. In nucleotides, the CDR3 is TGTGCCACCAGCAGAGATGTCTTGGGGGGTAGGTCCTACAATGAGCAGTTCTTC. The variable domain in full, with the rest retrieved from reference TRBV15 and TRBJ2-1, is DAMVIQNPRYQVTQFGKPVTLSCSQTLNHNVMYWYQQKSSQAPKLLFHYYDKDFNNEADTPDNFQSRRPNTSFCFLDIRSPGLGDTAMYLCATSRDVLGGRSYNEQFFGPGTRLTVL.

This clonotype was counted many times. This chain connects TRBV19 to TRBJ1-5, with D uncertain. Germline V gene lookup returns CDR1 LNHDA and CDR2 SQIVND (reference sequence). With 6 bases removed from V and 0 bases from J, the gap between germline ends came to 15 bases. The length of the CDR3 is 16 residues. This chain's CDR3 is CASSPLRRTSNQPQHF. The CDR3 DNA follows: TGTGCCAGTAGCCCTCTCCGGCGGACTAGCAATCAGCCCCAGCATTTT.

The genes are TRBV6-2 or TRBV6-3 and TRBJ1-1; 7 nucleotides agree with TRBD1. Looked up from germline, CDR1 is MNHEY and CDR2 is SVGEGT. The ends lost 2 bases at V and 0 bases at J; junction bases unmatched: 6. The CDR3 has 16 residues. The CDR3 DNA is TGTGCCAGCAGTTACAGTTTGGACAGGCTGAACACTGAAGCTTTCTTT. Translation gives CASSYSLDRLNTEAFF.

There are many counts of this clonotype. This chain links TRBV7-9 with TRBJ2-3, with 7 nucleotides matching TRBD2. Losses at the gene ends were 3 bases for V and 5 bases for J; bases not matched to a gene: 5. This CDR3 is 14 amino acids long. Germline V CDR1 and CDR2: SEHNR, FQNEAQ (reference sequence). DNA of the CDR3: TGTGCCAGCAGCTTGAGCGGACTAGTAGATACGCAGTATTTT. This translates into CASSLSGLVDTQYF.

The V and J genes are TRBV11-2 and TRBJ2-6; 12 nucleotides match TRBD2. The J segment lost 2 bases and the V segment lost 5 bases, leaving 10 bases of the junction unmatched. The CDR3 loop spans 19 amino acids. The V gene's germline CDR1 is SGHAT and CDR2 FQNNGV. CDR3 coding DNA: TGTGCCAGCAGCGCACGACTAGCGGGAGTCTTTACTGGGGCCAACGTCCTGACTTTC. Amino acids: CASSARLAGVFTGANVLTF.

This clonotype was seen a few times. V and J are TRBV2 and TRBJ2-2, with 8 bases fitting TRBD2. The length of the CDR3 is 17 residues. Germline CDR1 reads SNHLY; CDR2 reads FYNNEI. The trim removed 0 bases at V and 4 bases at J, leaving 7 bases unmatched. CDR3 in DNA: TGTGCCAGCAGTGAAGCGAGGTTAGCGGGGAGCACCGGGGAGCTGTTTTTT. Protein product: CASSEARLAGSTGELFF.

J is TRBJ2-3 and V is TRBV24-1; D uncertain. Germline CDR1 reads KGHDR; CDR2 reads SFDVKD. V lost 5 bases and J 1 base, leaving 15 bases between the germline ends. The CDR3 covers 16 residues. The CDR3 protein is CATSGGPGGGTDTQYF. Here the CDR3 DNA reads TGTGCCACCAGTGGCGGACCCGGTGGGGGCACAGATACGCAGTATTTT.

This clonotype has ten or more counts. This chain connects TRBV20-1 to TRBJ2-5; D not resolved. The CDR3 is 13 residues long. V gave up 1 base and J gave up 1 base, with 7 bases separating them. Germline-derived CDR1 and CDR2 are DFQATT and SNEGSKA (reference sequence). CDR3 residues: CSARVPIQETQYF. The DNA for the CDR3 is TGCAGTGCTAGAGTGCCGATCCAAGAGACCCAGTACTTC.

The rearrangement uses TRBV5-1 and TRBJ2-7, with D perhaps TRBD2 (5 bases). The CDR3 length is 15 residues. Germline-derived CDR1 and CDR2 are SGHRS and YFSETQ. V was cut by 0 bases and J by 3 bases, with 13 bases left in between. The CDR3 coding sequence is TGCGCCAGCAGCTTGGCTATGGGAGCTCTCTACGAGCAGTACTTC. This gives the protein CASSLAMGALYEQYF.

This clonotype was found many times. The rearrangement links TRBV5-5 to TRBJ2-7; 8 bases align to TRBD2. Germline CDR1 is SGHKS and CDR2 is YYEKEE (reference sequence). V gave up 2 bases and J gave up 5 bases; unmatched junction bases: 6. The CDR3 runs 14 residues. The CDR3 spells CASSFRLALNEQYF. For the CDR3, the DNA is TGTGCCAGCAGCTTCCGACTAGCGTTGAACGAGCAGTACTTC.

This clonotype occurred many times. This chain uses TRBV7-2 with TRBJ1-2, with a weak D call TRBD1 (5 bases). The CDR3 extends over 12 amino acids. V lost 1 base, J lost 8 bases, and 8 bases lay in between. The germline V gene has CDR1 SGHTA and CDR2 FQGNSA. The CDR3 coding sequence is TGTGCCAGCAGCTTAGTGCGGGGCGGCTACACCTTC. As protein: CASSLVRGGYTF.

In this sample, this clonotype turned up a few times. The gene calls are TRBV20-1 and TRBJ1-2; D gene uncertain. In germline, CDR1 is DFQATT, CDR2 SNEGSKA (reference sequence). V was trimmed by 0 bases and J by 5 bases, leaving 16 bases between them. The CDR3 extends over 15 amino acids. CDR3 in DNA: TGCAGTGCTAGAGAATTGGTGGACCGGTTATATGGCTACACCTTC. Protein: CSARELVDRLYGYTF.

The CDR3 DNA reads TGTGCCAGCAGTTACCCACTAGCGGGAGGCCGCCGAGAGCAGTACTTC. Encoded protein: CASSYPLAGGRREQYF. V is TRBV6-6 and J is TRBJ2-7, with 12 bases that match TRBD2. The junction had 9 bases not matched to a gene; V was cut back by 2 bases and J by 7 bases. Germline V lookup: CDR1 MNHNY, CDR2 SVGAGI (reference sequence). The CDR3 loop spans 16 amino acids.

The chain couples TRBV12-3 or TRBV12-4 to TRBJ2-1; 7 nucleotides align to TRBD2. Trimming removed 1 base from V and 5 bases from J; junction bases left unmatched: 5. The length of the CDR3 is 15 residues. The CDR3 sequence is CASSLDGRPNNEQFF. The CDR3 DNA sequence: TGTGCCAGCAGTTTAGACGGGAGGCCCAACAATGAGCAGTTCTTC.

The table lists this clonotype with many counts. The rearrangement joins TRBV20-1 to TRBJ2-1; 11 bases line up with TRBD2. V lost 0 bases, J lost 6 bases, and 7 bases stayed unmatched. Per germline, CDR1 DFQATT and CDR2 SNEGSKA (reference sequence). The CDR3 length is 16 residues. As DNA, the CDR3 is TGCAGTGCTAGAGAAGAACTAGCGGGAGATCCCAATGAGCAGTTCTTC. Amino acid sequence: CSAREELAGDPNEQFF.

This clonotype appeared many times. The rearrangement joins TRBV2 to TRBJ2-7, with 7 positions matching TRBD1. J was trimmed by 7 bases and V by 1 base; bases with no gene match: 4. The CDR3 covers 13 residues. CDR1 SNHLY and CDR2 FYNNEI come from the germline V gene. DNA for the CDR3: TGTGCCAGCAGTGAAGAGACAGGGCGTGAGCAGTACTTC. Translating gives CASSEETGREQYF.

This clonotype came up many times. The rearrangement uses TRBV6-6 and TRBJ2-1; TRBD2 matches at 9 bases. Losses at the gene ends were 2 bases for V and 1 base for J; bases not matched to a gene: 18. CDR3 size: 21 residues. Germline V gives CDR1 MNHNY, CDR2 SVGAGI (reference sequence). In DNA form, the CDR3 reads TGTGCCAGCAGTTACCACTCTAAGGCGCGCGGGAGGGACATATCCTACAATGAGCAGTTCTTC. Its translation is CASSYHSKARGRDISYNEQFF.

V is TRBV9 and J is TRBJ2-1, with D perhaps matching TRBD2 (6 bases). V lost 0 bases and J lost 7, with 14 bases in between. The germline CDR1 and CDR2 sequences are SGDLS and YYNGEE. CDR3 size: 15 residues. The CDR3 DNA sequence: TGTGCCAGCAGCGTAGGACCGGGAGCAGATAATGAGCAGTTCTTC. Amino acids: CASSVGPGADNEQFF.

The chain is built from TRBV14 and TRBJ2-1; D uncertain. CDR1 and CDR2 from the germline V gene are SGHDN and FVKESK. Deletions cut 1 base from V and 4 bases from J, with 11 bases between. This CDR3 spans 15 amino acids. CDR3 nucleotide sequence: TGTGCCAGCAGCCAAGGGGCCAGAAGATACAATGAGCAGTTCTTC. Residues: CASSQGARRYNEQFF.

This clonotype came up many times. The gene calls are TRBV20-1 and TRBJ2-2; TRBD1 matches at 9 bases. Germline CDR1 is DFQATT and CDR2 is SNEGSKA (reference sequence). The V segment lost 3 bases and the J segment 5 bases; nucleotides outside the gene matches: 10. The CDR3 totals 16 residues. CDR3 nucleotides: TGCAGTGCTAGGCCCAGACAGGGGGTATCTACCGGGGAGCTGTTTTTT. This gives the protein CSARPRQGVSTGELFF.

This clonotype was counted ten times or more. CDR3 sequence (DNA): TGTGCCAGCAGTTTATGGAGGGAAGCTTTCTTT. Translated: CASSLWREAFF. The chain joins TRBV28 to TRBJ1-1, with D unresolved. V was trimmed by 0 bases and J by 8 bases, leaving 4 bases between them. Germline V gene data show CDR1 as MDHEN and CDR2 as SYDVKM. The CDR3 extends over 11 amino acids.

This clonotype was recorded many times. The chain employs TRBV7-9 and TRBJ2-6; no definite D call. Trimming took off 5 bases at V and 0 bases at J, with 11 bases between the two ends. Germline CDR1 is SEHNR and CDR2 is FQNEAQ (reference sequence). The CDR3 contains 16 residues. CDR3 amino acids: CASSPSLSSGANVLTF. The CDR3 bases are TGTGCCAGCAGCCCGTCACTTAGCTCTGGGGCCAACGTCCTGACTTTC.

This clonotype was counted between two and nine times. The chain combines TRBV27 with TRBJ2-1; maybe TRBD1 (5 bases). CDR1 is MNHEY, CDR2 SMNVEV, per germline (reference sequence). CDR3 length: 15 amino acids. V shed 4 bases and J shed 2 bases, with 12 bases lying between them. In DNA form, the CDR3 reads TGTGCCAGCAGTTCAACACAGGACCCCTACAATGAGCAGTTCTTC. Translated, it gives CASSSTQDPYNEQFF.

The chain couples TRBV6-1 to TRBJ2-2; maybe TRBD2 (5 bases). The CDR3 covers 15 residues. V lost 5 bases, J lost 2 bases, and 12 bases lay in between. CDR1 is MNHNS and CDR2 is SASEGT in the germline V gene. This CDR3 reads CASSPWTVNTGELFF. CDR3 nucleotides: TGTGCCAGCAGTCCCTGGACTGTCAACACCGGGGAGCTGTTTTTT.

The chain links TRBV30 to TRBJ1-1; 9 bases agree with TRBD1. V shed 8 bases, J shed 3 bases, and the junction held 7 bases outside the gene matches. Germline V CDR1 and CDR2: GTSNPN, SVGIG (reference sequence). The CDR3 extends over 13 amino acids. In nucleotides, the CDR3 is TGTGCCCAGAACAGGGGGCAGGACACTGAAGCTTTCTTT. Its translation is CAQNRGQDTEAFF.